What follows are 24 T cell receptor beta chains derived from one specimen sequenced in a study of blood T cell repertoires in COVID-19. Repertoires were generated with immunoSEQ multiplex PCR, while TCRdb's copy carries only in-frame clones and drops some. This table has 400,000 or so clones, approximately 85% appearing once. Specimen: PBMCs or T cells enriched from blood (not recorded which). The receptors shown here come from a woman aged 40 to 50 with acute COVID-19.

The chain combines TRBV20-1 with TRBJ1-2; D is uncertain. This CDR3 is built from 11 residues. CDR1 is DFQATT and CDR2 is SNEGSKA in the germline V gene (reference sequence). Trimming pared 6 bases from V and 4 bases from J, leaving 9 bases between. In nucleotides, the CDR3 is TGCAGTGCGCCCACTCTCTATGGCTACACCTTC. This codes for CSAPTLYGYTF.

The gene calls are TRBV11-2 and TRBJ2-3, with D possibly being TRBD2 (5 bases). Trimming left V 1 base short and J 11 bases short, with 13 bases between. CDR1 SGHAT and CDR2 FQNNGV come from the germline V gene. There are 13 residues in the CDR3. CDR3 in DNA: TGTGCCAGCAGCTTAGGGCGGGTTACCAAGCAGTATTTT. Residues: CASSLGRVTKQYF. Using reference TRBV11-2 and TRBJ2-3 for the parts outside the CDR3, the full variable domain is EAGVAQSPRYKIIEKRQSVAFWCNPISGHATLYWYQQILGQGPKLLIQFQNNGVVDDSQLPKDRFSAERLKGVDSTLKIQPAKLEDSAVYLCASSLGRVTKQYFGPGTRLTVL.

This chain links TRBV4-1 with TRBJ2-1, with D possibly being TRBD1 (5 bases). V gave up 6 bases and J gave up 9 bases, with 18 bases separating them. Germline-derived CDR1 and CDR2 are MGHRA and YSYEKL. CDR3 length: 14 amino acids. The chain's CDR3 is CASRGQGIVGEQFF. Written as DNA, the CDR3 is TGCGCCAGCAGGGGCCAGGGCATCGTCGGTGAGCAGTTCTTC.

The gene calls are TRBV6-1 and TRBJ1-5, with 8 nucleotides matching TRBD1. Germline V gene data show CDR1 as MNHNS and CDR2 as SASEGT. Trimming at V came to 3 bases and at J to 7 bases, leaving 11 bases not matched to a gene. This CDR3 region has 16 residues. In DNA, the CDR3 is TGTGCCAGCAGTGAGGCCGGGACAGGTACAAGACAGCCCCAGCATTTT. Its protein is CASSEAGTGTRQPQHF.

This chain links TRBV10-3 with TRBJ2-7, with 8 bases that match TRBD2. Germline V gives CDR1 ENHRY, CDR2 SYGVKD. CDR3 length: 12 amino acids. With V trimmed by 10 bases and J by 4 bases, 6 bases remained unmatched. The CDR3 is CATGGDTYEQYF. The CDR3 bases are TGTGCCACCGGGGGGGACACATACGAGCAGTACTTC.

Only one count was recorded for this clone. The V call is TRBV19, the J call TRBJ2-7, with D possibly being TRBD2 (6 bases). Trimming shortened V by 1 base and J by 3 bases, and 16 bases separated the two germline ends. The CDR3 totals 16 residues. Germline CDR1 and CDR2: LNHDA and SQIVND (reference sequence). In nucleotides, the CDR3 is TGTGCCAGTAGTATAGTTGGCGGGGCTCCGGGCTACGAGCAGTACTTC. Protein sequence: CASSIVGGAPGYEQYF.

The chain recombines TRBV4-2 with TRBJ2-2, with unresolved D. Germline CDR1 and CDR2: LGHNA and YNFKEQ. The V end was cut by 0 bases, the J end by 8 bases, with 7 bases between. The CDR3 runs to 13 residues. DNA of the CDR3: TGTGCCAGCAGCCAAGACAAGACAGGGGAGCTGTTTTTT. Translated: CASSQDKTGELFF.

The V call is TRBV25-1, the J call TRBJ1-5, with 7 bases identical to TRBD1. The trim removed 3 bases at V and 5 bases at J, leaving 7 bases unmatched. Germline assignment: CDR1 MGHDK and CDR2 SYGVNS. The CDR3 runs 15 residues. CDR3 DNA: TGTGCCAGCAGTGATCAGGGGGAGGTTGATCAGCCCCAGCATTTT. Translating gives CASSDQGEVDQPQHF.

The rearrangement links TRBV5-1 to TRBJ1-2, with D unresolved. V lost 0 bases and J lost 8, with 11 bases in between. Germline V gene data show CDR1 as SGHRS and CDR2 as YFSETQ. This CDR3 has 13 residues. CDR3 sequence reads: CASSLATGWGYTF. The CDR3 DNA reads as TGCGCCAGCAGCTTGGCCACGGGTTGGGGCTACACCTTC. Full variable domain (rest looked up from reference TRBV5-1 and TRBJ1-2): KAGVTQTPRYLIKTRGQQVTLSCSPISGHRSVSWYQQTPGQGLQFLFEYFSETQRNKGNFPGRFSGRQFSNSRSEMNVSTLELGDSALYLCASSLATGWGYTFGSGTRLTVV.

The J gene is TRBJ1-6, the V gene TRBV30, with D unresolved. Germline CDR1 reads GTSNPN; CDR2 reads SVGIG (reference sequence). The V gene lost 0 bases and the J gene lost 4 bases, with 10 bases spanning the gap. This CDR3 spans 15 amino acids. DNA for the CDR3: TGTGCCTGGAGTGTATTAGGGAGTTATAATTCACCCCTCCACTTT. Translation gives CAWSVLGSYNSPLHF.

This clone was counted a few times. V and J are TRBV11-2 and TRBJ1-6; 8 nucleotides match TRBD1. Per germline, CDR1 SGHAT and CDR2 FQNNGV. This CDR3 has 15 amino acids. Trimming at V came to 1 base and at J to 8 bases, leaving 4 bases not matched to a gene. The CDR3 region is CASSLAGTGDSPLHF. CDR3 in DNA: TGTGCCAGCAGCTTAGCCGGGACAGGTGATTCACCCCTCCACTTT.

The chain employs TRBV15 and TRBJ1-3; 12 bases align to TRBD1. This CDR3 region has 17 residues. J gave up 0 bases and V 4 bases, and 4 bases lay outside the gene matches. Germline CDR1 LNHNV, CDR2 YYDKDF (reference sequence). CDR3 DNA sequence: TGTGCCACCAGCATGCCGGGACAGGGGGCCTCTGGAAACACCATATATTTT. Protein: CATSMPGQGASGNTIYF.

The rearrangement uses TRBV7-2 and TRBJ2-3; TRBD1 might be the D (6 bases). Germline CDR1 reads SGHTA; CDR2 reads FQGNSA. V was clipped by 2 bases and J by 3 bases, with 12 bases between them. The CDR3 runs to 15 residues. The CDR3 DNA is TGTGCCAGCAGCTTAACCGGGACACTTACAGATACGCAGTATTTT. Translation: CASSLTGTLTDTQYF.

The chain uses TRBV5-1 and TRBJ2-7, with no clear D. Between the trimmed V and J ends, which lost 2 bases and 2 bases, there was a span of 8 bases. CDR3 size: 13 residues. The germline gives CDR1 SGHRS, CDR2 YFSETQ. CDR3 protein: CASSFLSTYEQYF. As DNA, the CDR3 is TGCGCCAGCAGCTTTCTCAGTACCTACGAGCAGTACTTC.

V usage is TRBV7-9 and J usage is TRBJ2-7, with 16 bases that match TRBD2. Trimming at V came to 5 bases and at J to 5 bases, leaving 15 bases not matched to a gene. The CDR3 extends over 19 amino acids. Germline assignment: CDR1 SEHNR and CDR2 FQNEAQ (reference sequence). This chain's CDR3 is CASSPPGGLAGGSPDEQYF. CDR3 DNA sequence: TGTGCCAGCAGCCCTCCCGGGGGACTAGCGGGGGGGTCTCCGGACGAGCAGTACTTC.

The V gene is TRBV27, the J gene TRBJ1-2; a possible D gene is TRBD1 (6 bases). V lost 5 bases and J 4 bases, leaving 11 bases between the germline ends. This CDR3 is built from 13 residues. The germline CDR1 and CDR2 sequences are MNHEY and SMNVEV (reference sequence). CDR3 bases: TGTGCCAGCAGTCGGACAGTCCTCTATGGCTACACCTTC. Encoded protein: CASSRTVLYGYTF.

V and J are TRBV29-1 and TRBJ1-2; D gene ambiguous. V dropped 4 bases and J dropped 5 bases, with 11 bases sitting between them. The CDR3 is 12 residues long. Germline V gene lookup returns CDR1 SQVTM and CDR2 ANQGSEA. CDR3 nucleotides: TGCAGCGTTGGCCCACAGCAGTATGGCTACACCTTC. Its translation: CSVGPQQYGYTF.

The chain is built from TRBV29-1 and TRBJ2-1, with D tentatively TRBD2 (7 bases). Trimming removed 0 bases at V and 5 bases at J, with 20 bases between. The CDR3 spans 17 residues. CDR1 SQVTM and CDR2 ANQGSEA come from the germline V gene. The CDR3 nucleotides are TGCAGCGTTGAAGATCTTTTTTTAGGGGGGGCCAACAATGAGCAGTTCTTC. Encoded protein: CSVEDLFLGGANNEQFF.

The chain recombines TRBV7-2 with TRBJ2-1, with 14 bases that match TRBD2. CDR1 SGHTA and CDR2 FQGNSA come from the germline V gene. The V segment lost 4 bases and the J segment 6 bases; nucleotides outside the gene matches: 2. The CDR3 covers 15 residues. In DNA, the CDR3 is TGTGCCAGCAGCTGGACTAGCGGGGGGCCCAATGAGCAGTTCTTC. This codes for CASSWTSGGPNEQFF.

The chain recombines TRBV3-1 (or the pseudogene TRBV3-2) with TRBJ1-5; no reliable D call. From germline, CDR1 is LGHDT and CDR2 YNNKEL (reference sequence). This CDR3 has 17 amino acids. V lost 0 bases to trimming and J lost 5 bases, with 17 bases between them. In DNA form, the CDR3 reads TGTGCCAGCAGCCAAGACCCCCTTGGAGAGGCCCATCAGCCCCAGCATTTT. Its protein product is CASSQDPLGEAHQPQHF.

J is TRBJ1-1 and V is TRBV2; D is possibly TRBD1 (5 bases). CDR1 SNHLY and CDR2 FYNNEI come from the germline V gene. CDR3 length equals 12 residues. Trimming stripped 6 bases from V and 8 bases from J, with 13 bases between. CDR3 nucleotide sequence: TGTGCCAGCAGGGGGGGGGTAGGCGAAGCTTTCTTT. Protein product: CASRGGVGEAFF.

The CDR3 bases are TGTGCCAGCAGCATCCGACAGGGGGTAGGAAATACGCAGTATTTT. Translating it yields CASSIRQGVGNTQYF. The chain combines TRBV11-2 with TRBJ2-3; 9 bases align to TRBD1. V lost 5 bases to trimming and J lost 7 bases; unmatched junction nucleotides: 10. Germline-derived CDR1 and CDR2 are SGHAT and FQNNGV. The CDR3 extends over 15 amino acids.

This clone was counted at least ten times. The genes are TRBV3-1 (or the pseudogene TRBV3-2) and TRBJ1-1, with 7 positions matching TRBD1. Germline V gene sequence: CDR1 LGHDT, CDR2 YNNKEL (reference sequence). The CDR3 length is 14 residues. Trimming at V came to 6 bases and at J to 2 bases, leaving 6 bases not matched to a gene. CDR3 amino acids: CASSPTGSNTEAFF. The CDR3 DNA reads TGTGCCAGCAGTCCGACAGGGTCCAACACTGAAGCTTTCTTT.

J is TRBJ1-3 and V is TRBV7-9; unclear D gene. Deletions cut 1 base from V and 9 bases from J, with 7 bases between. This CDR3 spans 12 amino acids. Germline values: CDR1 SEHNR, CDR2 FQNEAQ (reference sequence). The CDR3 protein is CASSLGPSTIYF. Here the CDR3 DNA reads TGTGCCAGCAGCTTAGGTCCCTCCACCATATATTTT.